This entry lists 7 T cell receptor beta chains sequenced from one sample in a study of blood T cell repertoires in COVID-19. Only in-frame clones appear in the TCRdb table, and some are missing; sequencing was by immunoSEQ multiplex PCR. The data show a few hundred thousand clones, with more than 80% seen just once and around 1.3% held by the top ten. Sequencing was done on a sample of PBMCs or T cells enriched from blood (not recorded which). The receptors come from a young man who had recovered from COVID-19.

V usage is TRBV6-6 and J usage is TRBJ2-7; D not resolved. Trimming removed 3 bases at V and 6 bases at J, with 12 bases between. Germline CDR1 and CDR2: MNHNY and SVGAGI (reference sequence). The CDR3 is made up of 13 amino acids. The CDR3 spells CASSYSSVAEQYF. CDR3 nucleotide sequence: TGTGCCAGCAGTTATTCGAGCGTAGCCGAGCAGTACTTC.

The V gene is TRBV2, the J gene TRBJ1-3; possible D gene TRBD1, 5 bases. V was clipped by 3 bases and J by 1 base, with 16 bases between them. CDR3 size: 17 residues. Germline V gene sequence: CDR1 SNHLY, CDR2 FYNNEI. The CDR3 loop reads CASSDFVTAISGNTIYF. The DNA of the CDR3 is TGTGCCAGCAGTGACTTTGTGACAGCTATTTCTGGAAACACCATATATTTT. Filled out from reference TRBV2 and TRBJ1-3, the complete variable domain reads EPEVTQTPSHQVTQMGQEVILRCVPISNHLYFYWYRQILGQKVEFLVSFYNNEISEKSEIFDDQFSVERPDGSNFTLKIRSTKLEDSAMYFCASSDFVTAISGNTIYFGEGSWLTVV.

This sequence joins TRBV9 and TRBJ1-6; TRBD1 is a possible D gene (6 bases). Trimming left V 4 bases short and J 5 bases short, with 10 bases between. Germline CDR1 and CDR2: SGDLS and YYNGEE. This CDR3 spans 14 amino acids. CDR3 coding DNA: TGTGCCAGCAGCTTCAGGGGCAATAATTCACCCCTCCACTTT. Its protein is CASSFRGNNSPLHF.

This rearrangement joins TRBV2 to TRBJ2-5, with D unclear. With 4 bases removed from V and 4 bases from J, the gap between germline ends came to 16 bases. Germline values: CDR1 SNHLY, CDR2 FYNNEI. The CDR3 has 15 residues. The CDR3: CASSVGRGGPETQYF. The CDR3 DNA reads TGTGCCAGCAGTGTTGGGCGTGGTGGTCCAGAGACCCAGTACTTC.

This chain joins TRBV19 and TRBJ2-7; 7 positions match TRBD2. The V gene end was trimmed by 5 bases and the J gene end by 3 bases; junction bases not matched to a gene: 7. This CDR3 is built from 14 residues. The germline V gene encodes CDR1 LNHDA and CDR2 SQIVND (reference sequence). The CDR3, as DNA: TGTGCCAGTAGTCAACCCGGGACTAACTACGAGCAGTACTTC. Translating gives CASSQPGTNYEQYF.

This chain connects TRBV7-2 to TRBJ2-7; D gene uncertain. With 0 bases removed from V and 2 bases from J, the gap between germline ends came to 8 bases. Germline values: CDR1 SGHTA, CDR2 FQGNSA. There are 14 residues in the CDR3. Here the CDR3 reads CASSLATSTYEQYF. CDR3 nucleotide sequence: TGTGCCAGCAGCTTAGCGACATCCACCTACGAGCAGTACTTC. Full variable domain (remainder filled in from reference TRBV7-2 and TRBJ2-7): GAGVSQSPSNKVTEKGKDVELRCDPISGHTALYWYRQSLGQGLEFLIYFQGNSAPDKSGLPSDRFSAERTGGSVSTLTIQRTQQEDSAVYLCASSLATSTYEQYFGPGTRLTVT.

The chain employs TRBV9 and TRBJ2-7; 9 bases align to TRBD2. The CDR3 runs to 14 residues. Germline CDR1 is SGDLS and CDR2 is YYNGEE. V dropped 2 bases and J dropped 5; count of bases not matched to a gene: 5. This CDR3 reads CASSVGSGSHEQYF. CDR3 nucleotide sequence: TGTGCCAGCAGCGTCGGTAGCGGGAGCCACGAGCAGTACTTC. The variable domain in full, with the rest retrieved from reference TRBV9 and TRBJ2-7, is DSGVTQTPKHLITATGQRVTLRCSPRSGDLSVYWYQQSLDQGLQFLIQYYNGEERAKGNILERFSAQQFPDLHSELNLSSLELGDSALYFCASSVGSGSHEQYFGPGTRLTVT.